What follows describes a single T cell receptor beta chain. In its sample, this clone was seen once. Its antigen target is currently unknown. No much larger clone is present one base from it, and per-base qualities are unavailable. This specimen comes from a study of tumor-infiltrating lymphocytes in localized non-small cell lung cancer (dated by TCRdb to the early 2020s). Notes on the research overall: Patients whose samples were collected after neoadjuvant chemotherapy, as well as both smokers and never-smokers and several histologies, were included in the cohort. Each patient provided resected tumor tissue plus uninvolved lung tissue from the same patient, with the uninvolved lung tissue described as non-adjacent to the tumor. TCR sequencing was one of several integrated assays, alongside flow cytometry, multiplex immunofluorescence, RNA-seq, exome sequencing and proteomics, applied to the same patients. In total, the ICON cohort consisted of approximately 140 surgical patients with localized non-small cell lung cancer who had their tumors resected. For approximately 50 patients, immunoSEQ T-cell fraction was compared between paired tumor and uninvolved lung.

Enrollment in ICON was initiated in 2016, and the last patient was enrolled in late 2018. Fresh tumor and matched uninvolved tissue for in-depth immune analyses, including TCR sequencing, were collected from a subcohort of approximately 82 patients. TCR sequencing was performed on DNA isolated from bulk tissue, without cell sorting. General findings and caveats noted by the study authors: Assay coverage differed among patients according to how much tissue was available, so only a subset of the cohort had TCR sequencing. No difference in TCR-derived T-cell fraction was observed between the flow cytometry-defined immunotypes IM1 (good prognosis) and IM2 (poor prognosis). No association of tumor T-cell fraction from TCR sequencing with recurrence-free survival was found (p = 0.61). Because different assays used different pieces of the same tissue, technical variation could not be distinguished from intratumor heterogeneity. Higher T cell infiltration in tumors than in uninvolved lung tissue was supported by TCRbeta sequencing, consistent with immunofluorescence CD3 counts.

V and J are trimmed by 0 bases and 3 bases, and the gene matches miss 7 bases of the junction. Per the germline V gene, LGHNA is the CDR1 and YSLEER is the CDR2. Reading from cysteine to phenylalanine, the CDR3 counts 16 amino acids. CDR3 DNA only is kept here, 48 bases in frame from base 1. TCR sequencing with the immunoSEQ assay provided the T-cell fraction in tumor and uninvolved lung tissue. As for how the authors treated the data: To analyze survival, patients were divided into a high T-cell fraction group (upper tertile) and a low T-cell fraction group (lower two tertiles), and the two groups were compared using a log-rank test. A signed-rank test was used to check for differences in T-cell fraction between paired tumor and uninvolved lung. In its TCRdb copy, this immuneACCESS table keeps in-frame sequences only and misses some clones. Where compared with another copy, unresolved V genes explain less than half of these, and the others have no known cause. The V and J calls and clone size are taken from that table; D and trimming were inferred from the DNA. For this sample there are about 6,400 clones; over 55% appear just once. 13% to 15% of the sample is in the top ten clones.

The TCR comes from a human donor with non-small cell lung cancer. The sample was lung tumor tissue. The chain employs TRBV4-3 and TRBJ2-7, with 8 junctional bases fitting TRBD2. The DNA reads TGCGCCAGCAGCCAAGATCTACCAGCGGGAGTCTACGAGCAGTACTTC. Its amino acids are CASSQDLPAGVYEQYF.